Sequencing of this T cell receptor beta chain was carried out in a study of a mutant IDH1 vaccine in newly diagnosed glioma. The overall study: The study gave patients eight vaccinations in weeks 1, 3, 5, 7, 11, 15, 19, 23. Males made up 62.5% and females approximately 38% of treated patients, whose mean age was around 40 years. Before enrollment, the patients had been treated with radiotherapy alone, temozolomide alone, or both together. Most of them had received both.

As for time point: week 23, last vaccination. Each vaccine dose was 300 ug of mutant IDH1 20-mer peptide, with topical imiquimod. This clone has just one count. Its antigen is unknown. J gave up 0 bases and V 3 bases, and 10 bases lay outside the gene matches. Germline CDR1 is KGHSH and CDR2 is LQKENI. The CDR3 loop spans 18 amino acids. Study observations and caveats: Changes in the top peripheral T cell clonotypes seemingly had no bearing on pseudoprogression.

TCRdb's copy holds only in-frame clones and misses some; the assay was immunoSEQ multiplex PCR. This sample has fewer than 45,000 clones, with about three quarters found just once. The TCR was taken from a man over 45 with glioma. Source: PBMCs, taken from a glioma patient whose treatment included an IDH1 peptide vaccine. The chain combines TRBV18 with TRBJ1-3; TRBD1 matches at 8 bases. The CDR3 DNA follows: TGTGCCAGCTCACCCCCGCAGGGGACAGGTCACTCTGGAAACACCATATATTTT. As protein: CASSPPQGTGHSGNTIYF.